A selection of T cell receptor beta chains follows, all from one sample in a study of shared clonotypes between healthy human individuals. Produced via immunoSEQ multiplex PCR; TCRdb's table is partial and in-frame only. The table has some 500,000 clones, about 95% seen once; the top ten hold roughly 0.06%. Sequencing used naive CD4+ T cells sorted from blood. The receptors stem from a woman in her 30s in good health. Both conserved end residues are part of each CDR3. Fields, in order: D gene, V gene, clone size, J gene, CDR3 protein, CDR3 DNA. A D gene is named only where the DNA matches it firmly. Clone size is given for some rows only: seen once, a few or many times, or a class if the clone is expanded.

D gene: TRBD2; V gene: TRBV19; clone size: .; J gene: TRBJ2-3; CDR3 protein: CASSIDQGLGRNTQYF; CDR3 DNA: TGTGCCAGTAGTATAGACCAGGGACTAGGTCGAAATACGCAGTATTTT
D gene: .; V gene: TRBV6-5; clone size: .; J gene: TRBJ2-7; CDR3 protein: CASSYSGTQKFEQYF; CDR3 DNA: TGTGCCAGCAGTTACTCCGGGACCCAGAAGTTCGAGCAGTACTTC
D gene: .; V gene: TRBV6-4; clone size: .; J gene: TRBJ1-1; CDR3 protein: CASSDFMNTEAFF; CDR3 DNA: TGTGCCAGCAGTGACTTCATGAACACTGAAGCTTTCTTT
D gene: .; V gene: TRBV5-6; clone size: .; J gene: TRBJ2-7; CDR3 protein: CASSLRQYPMVSYEQYF; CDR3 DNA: TGTGCCAGCAGCCTTCGACAGTACCCGATGGTCTCCTACGAGCAGTACTTC
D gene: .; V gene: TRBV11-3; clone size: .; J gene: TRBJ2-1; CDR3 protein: CASSLRLENEQFF; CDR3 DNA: TGTGCCAGCAGCTTGCGACTAGAGAATGAGCAGTTCTTC
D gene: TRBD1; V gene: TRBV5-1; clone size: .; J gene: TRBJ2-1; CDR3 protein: CASSDGRDSSLNEQFF; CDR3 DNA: TGCGCCAGCAGCGACGGTAGGGACAGCAGCCTCAATGAGCAGTTCTTC
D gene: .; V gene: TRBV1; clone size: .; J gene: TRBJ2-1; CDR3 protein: CTSSQEGGQTSGIDNEQFF; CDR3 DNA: TGCACCAGCAGCCAAGAAGGCGGCCAGACTAGCGGGATCGACAATGAGCAGTTCTTC
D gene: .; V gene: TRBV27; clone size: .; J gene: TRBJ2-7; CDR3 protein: CASSTTDGDYEQYF; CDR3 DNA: TGTGCCAGCAGTACGACAGATGGGGACTACGAGCAGTACTTC
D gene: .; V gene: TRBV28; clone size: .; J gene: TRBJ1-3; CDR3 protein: CATSGRGRHGNTIYF; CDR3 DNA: TGTGCCACCTCGGGGCGGGGGCGTCACGGAAACACCATATATTTT
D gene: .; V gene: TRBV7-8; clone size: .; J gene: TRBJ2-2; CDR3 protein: CASSFGQNTGELFF; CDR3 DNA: TGTGCCAGCAGCTTTGGACAGAACACCGGGGAGCTGTTTTTT
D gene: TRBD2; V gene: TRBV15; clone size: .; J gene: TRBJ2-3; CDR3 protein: CATNGLAGGFTDTQYF; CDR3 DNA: TGTGCCACCAACGGGCTAGCGGGAGGTTTCACAGATACGCAGTATTTT
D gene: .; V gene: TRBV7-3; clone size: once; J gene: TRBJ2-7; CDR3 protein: CASSSGVAWASGEQYF; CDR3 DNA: TGTGCCAGCAGCTCTGGGGTTGCCTGGGCAAGTGGCGAGCAGTACTTC
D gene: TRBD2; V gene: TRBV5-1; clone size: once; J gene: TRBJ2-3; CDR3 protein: CASSNLAGGGTDTQYF; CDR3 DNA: TGCGCCAGCAGCAATTTAGCGGGAGGTGGCACAGATACGCAGTATTTT
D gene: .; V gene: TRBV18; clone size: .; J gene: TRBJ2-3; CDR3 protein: CASSDDGGADTQYF; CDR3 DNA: TGTGCCAGCTCAGATGATGGAGGCGCAGATACGCAGTATTTT
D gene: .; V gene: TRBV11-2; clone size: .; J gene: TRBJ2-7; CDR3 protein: CASSSGLYLYEQYF; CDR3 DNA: TGTGCCAGCAGCTCCGGACTGTACCTCTACGAGCAGTACTTC
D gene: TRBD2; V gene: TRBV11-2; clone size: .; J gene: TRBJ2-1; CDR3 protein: CASSLRREGPYNEQFF; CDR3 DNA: TGTGCCAGTTCCTTAAGGCGGGAGGGCCCCTACAATGAGCAGTTCTTC
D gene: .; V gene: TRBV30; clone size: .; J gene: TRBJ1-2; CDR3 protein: CAWSLRWQIDYGYTF; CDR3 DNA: TGTGCCTGGAGTTTAAGGTGGCAGATAGACTATGGCTACACCTTC